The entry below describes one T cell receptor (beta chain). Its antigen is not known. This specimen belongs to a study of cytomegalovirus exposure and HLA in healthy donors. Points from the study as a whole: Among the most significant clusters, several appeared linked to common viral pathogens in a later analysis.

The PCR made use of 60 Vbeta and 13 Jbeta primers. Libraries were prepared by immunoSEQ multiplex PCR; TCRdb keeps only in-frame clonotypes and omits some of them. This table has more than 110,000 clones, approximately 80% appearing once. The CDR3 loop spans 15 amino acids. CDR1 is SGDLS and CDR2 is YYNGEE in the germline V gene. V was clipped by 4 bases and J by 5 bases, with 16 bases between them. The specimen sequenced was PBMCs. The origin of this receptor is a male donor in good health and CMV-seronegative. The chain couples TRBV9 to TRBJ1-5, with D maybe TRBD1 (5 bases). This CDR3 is CASSPSGGPHQPQHF. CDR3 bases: TGTGCCAGCAGCCCCAGCGGGGGACCCCATCAGCCCCAGCATTTT. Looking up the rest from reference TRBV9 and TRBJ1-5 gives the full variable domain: DSGVTQTPKHLITATGQRVTLRCSPRSGDLSVYWYQQSLDQGLQFLIQYYNGEERAKGNILERFSAQQFPDLHSELNLSSLELGDSALYFCASSPSGGPHQPQHFGDGTRLSIL.